A selection of T cell receptor beta chains follows, all from one sample in a study of cytotoxic CD8 clonotypes in ibrutinib-treated CLL. The repertoire was sequenced with immunoSEQ multiplex PCR; TCRdb's copy has only in-frame clones and lacks some. The top ten clones hold 5.9% of a sample with about 200,000 clones, around 75% of them seen once. The material was PBMCs, obtained after 12 months of ibrutinib treatment. The origin of the receptors is a human donor with chronic lymphocytic leukemia. The CDR3 runs from the conserved cysteine through the conserved F or W. D genes are given only for firm matches. Some rows mark clone size as missing; the rest say once, few, many or name a class of expanded clone.

TRBV9	TRBJ2-1	NA	TRBD2	CASSGPGLAVEQFF	TGTGCCAGCAGCGGGCCGGGACTAGCTGTTGAGCAGTTCTTC
TRBV14	TRBJ2-7	NA	NA	CASSRGPPPVEQYF	TGTGCCAGCAGCCGGGGACCTCCTCCCGTCGAGCAGTACTTC
TRBV5-1	TRBJ2-1	many	NA	CASSGRMRRDDEQFF	TGCGCCAGCAGCGGGCGGATGCGACGTGACGATGAGCAGTTCTTC
TRBV6-5	TRBJ1-3	NA	NA	CASNTQSSGNTIYF	TGTGCCAGCAACACACAGAGCTCTGGAAACACCATATATTTT
TRBV25-1	TRBJ2-1	NA	NA	CASSEYGAPGRQQFF	TGTGCCAGCAGTGAATATGGGGCCCCCGGACGTCAGCAGTTCTTC
TRBV28	TRBJ1-2	NA	NA	CASSLSRTRRGYGYTF	TGTGCCAGCAGTTTATCCAGGACACGCCGAGGCTATGGCTACACCTTC
TRBV28	TRBJ1-1	NA	TRBD1	CASSLPTGVGTEAFF	TGTGCCAGCAGTTTACCCACAGGGGTTGGCACTGAAGCTTTCTTT
TRBV14	TRBJ2-3	NA	TRBD2	CASSPGRLTGTSQYF	TGTGCCAGCAGCCCTGGGCGATTGACCGGGACTAGTCAGTATTTT
TRBV9	TRBJ2-3	NA	NA	CASSVTSGGDTQYF	TGTGCCAGCAGCGTAACGAGTGGCGGGGATACGCAGTATTTT
TRBV10-1	TRBJ2-1	NA	NA	CATTGNEQFF	TGCGCCACCACGGGCAATGAGCAGTTCTTC
TRBV29-1	TRBJ1-6	few	NA	CNPRGLHF	TGCAACCCAAGGGGGCTCCACTTT
TRBV9	TRBJ1-2	NA	NA	CASSPLLSGLVTF	TGTGCCAGCAGCCCCCTTCTATCAGGGTTAGTCACCTTC
TRBV14	TRBJ1-2	few	NA	CASSQYRQPYGYTF	TGTGCCAGCAGCCAATATAGGCAGCCTTATGGCTACACCTTC